The clone carrying this T cell receptor (beta chain) was seen repeatedly, ten times or more. This sample was included in a study of identical twins. TCRdb itself ran the 5' RACE reads through MiXCR, one entry per CDR3 protein. The table records 550,000 to 800,000 distinct CDR3 sequences, 7% to 7.5% of them present only once. Per the germline V gene, CDR1 is MNHNY and CDR2 is SVGAGI (reference sequence). The CDR3 is made up of 13 amino acids. With 2 bases removed from V and 6 bases from J, the gap between germline ends came to 11 bases. This sample was shared with a second study, whose subject was yellow fever vaccine responses in identical twins.

The chain joins TRBV6-6 to TRBJ2-7; D is unresolved. Sequencing was done on a sample of PBMCs. The clonotype originates from a woman aged 18-29 years in good health. CDR3 in amino acids: CASSYAGSREQYF. For the CDR3, the DNA is TGTGCCAGCAGTTACGCTGGTAGTCGCGAGCAGTACTTC.